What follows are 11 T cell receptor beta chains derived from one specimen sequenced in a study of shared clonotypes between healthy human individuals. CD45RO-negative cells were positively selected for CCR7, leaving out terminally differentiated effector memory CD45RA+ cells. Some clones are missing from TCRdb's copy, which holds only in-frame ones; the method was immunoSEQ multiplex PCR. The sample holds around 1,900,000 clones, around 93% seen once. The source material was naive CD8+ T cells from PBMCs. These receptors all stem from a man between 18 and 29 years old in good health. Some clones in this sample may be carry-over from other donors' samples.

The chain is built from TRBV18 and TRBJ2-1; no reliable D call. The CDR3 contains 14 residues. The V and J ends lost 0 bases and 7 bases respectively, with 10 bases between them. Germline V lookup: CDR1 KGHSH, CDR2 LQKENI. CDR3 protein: CASSPPTDRNEQFF. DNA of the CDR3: TGTGCCAGCTCACCACCAACAGATAGAAATGAGCAGTTCTTC. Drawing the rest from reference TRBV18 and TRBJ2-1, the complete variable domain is NAGVMQNPRHLVRRRGQEARLRCSPMKGHSHVYWYRQLPEEGLKFMVYLQKENIIDESGMPKERFSAEFPKEGPSILRIQQVVRGDSAAYFCASSPPTDRNEQFFGPGTRLTVL.

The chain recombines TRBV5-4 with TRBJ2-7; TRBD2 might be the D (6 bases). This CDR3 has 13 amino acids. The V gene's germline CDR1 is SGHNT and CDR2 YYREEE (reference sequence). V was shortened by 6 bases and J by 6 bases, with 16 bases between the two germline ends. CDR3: CASKDGGTAEQYF. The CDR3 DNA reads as TGTGCCAGCAAGGATGGCGGGACGGCCGAGCAGTACTTC.

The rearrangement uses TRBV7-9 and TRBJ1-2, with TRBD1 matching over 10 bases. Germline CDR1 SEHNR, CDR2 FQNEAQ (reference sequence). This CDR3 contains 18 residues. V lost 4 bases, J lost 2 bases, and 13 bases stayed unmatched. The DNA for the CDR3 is TGTGCCAGCAGCTCCCCCCGGGACAGGGGCCCCCTAAACTATGGCTACACCTTC. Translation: CASSSPRDRGPLNYGYTF.

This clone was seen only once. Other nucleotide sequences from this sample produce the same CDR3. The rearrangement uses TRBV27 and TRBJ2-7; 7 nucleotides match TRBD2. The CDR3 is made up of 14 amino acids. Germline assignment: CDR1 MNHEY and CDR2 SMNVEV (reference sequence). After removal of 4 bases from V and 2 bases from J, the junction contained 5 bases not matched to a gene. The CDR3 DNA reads TGTGCCAGCAGTTATGGCGGGAGCACCTACGAGCAGTACTTC. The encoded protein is CASSYGGSTYEQYF.

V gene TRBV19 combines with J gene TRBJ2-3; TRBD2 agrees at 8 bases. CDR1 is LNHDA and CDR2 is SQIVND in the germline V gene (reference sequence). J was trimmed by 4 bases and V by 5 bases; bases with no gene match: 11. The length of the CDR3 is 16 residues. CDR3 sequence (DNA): TGTGCCAGTAGTGCCTTAGCGGGGTGGGTCGCAGATACGCAGTATTTT. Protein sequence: CASSALAGWVADTQYF. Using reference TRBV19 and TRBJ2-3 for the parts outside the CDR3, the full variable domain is DGGITQSPKYLFRKEGQNVTLSCEQNLNHDAMYWYRQDPGQGLRLIYYSQIVNDFQKGDIAEGYSVSREKKESFPLTVTSAQKNPTAFYLCASSALAGWVADTQYFGPGTRLTVL.

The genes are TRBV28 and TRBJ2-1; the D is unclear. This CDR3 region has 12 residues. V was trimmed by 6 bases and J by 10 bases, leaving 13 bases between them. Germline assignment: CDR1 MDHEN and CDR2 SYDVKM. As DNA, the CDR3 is TGTGCCAGCAGCTTGACACCCTCGGAGCAGTTCTTC. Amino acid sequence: CASSLTPSEQFF.

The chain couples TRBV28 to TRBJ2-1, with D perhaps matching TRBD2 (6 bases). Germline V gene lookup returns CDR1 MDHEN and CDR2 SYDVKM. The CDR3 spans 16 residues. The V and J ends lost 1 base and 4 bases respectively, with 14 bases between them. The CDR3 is CASSLLSVGGYNEQFF. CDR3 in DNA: TGTGCCAGCAGTTTATTATCCGTGGGGGGATACAATGAGCAGTTCTTC.

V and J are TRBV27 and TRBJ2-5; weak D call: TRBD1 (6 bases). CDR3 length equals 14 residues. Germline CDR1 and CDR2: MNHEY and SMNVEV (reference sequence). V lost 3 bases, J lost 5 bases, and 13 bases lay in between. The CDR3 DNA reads TGTGCCAGCAGTTTCCGTTCGAGGGGGGAGACCCAGTACTTC. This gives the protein CASSFRSRGETQYF.

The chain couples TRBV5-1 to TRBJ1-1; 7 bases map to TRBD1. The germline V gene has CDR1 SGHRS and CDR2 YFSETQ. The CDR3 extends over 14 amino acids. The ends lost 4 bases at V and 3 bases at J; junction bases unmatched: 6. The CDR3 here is CASSANRGYTEAFF. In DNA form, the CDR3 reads TGCGCCAGCAGCGCAAACAGGGGCTACACTGAAGCTTTCTTT.

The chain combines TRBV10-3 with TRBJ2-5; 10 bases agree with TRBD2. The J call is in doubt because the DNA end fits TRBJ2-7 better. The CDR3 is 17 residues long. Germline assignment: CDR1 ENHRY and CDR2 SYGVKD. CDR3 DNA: TGTGCCATCAGTGAGCCTACCACTAGCGGGGCAGCCTACGAGCAGTACTTC. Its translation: CAISEPTTSGAAYEQYF.

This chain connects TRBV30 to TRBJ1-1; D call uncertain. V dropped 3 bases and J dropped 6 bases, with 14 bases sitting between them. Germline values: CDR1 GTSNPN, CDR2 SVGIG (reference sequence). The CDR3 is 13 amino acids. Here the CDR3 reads CAWSEQPGAEAFF. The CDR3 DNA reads TGTGCCTGGAGCGAGCAACCGGGCGCTGAAGCTTTCTTT.